Listed below are T cell receptor beta chains from one sample, sequenced in a study of T-cell reconstitution after alpha-beta-depleted transplantation in children. Each CDR3 protein is one row after TCRdb ran MiXCR on the PCR reads. The table records some 550,000 distinct CDR3 sequences, around 17% of them present only once. This sample comprised PBMCs from the stem cell graft donor, obtained from the stem cell graft. These receptors came from a human donor who donated a stem cell graft to a child with acute lymphoblastic leukemia. Each CDR3 is given with its conserved first and last residue. The order of the fields is CDR3 protein, CDR3 DNA, V gene, clone size, D gene, J gene. The D gene is left open where the match is weak. Clone size appears in some rows only: once, few, many, or a class for an expanded clone.

CDR3 protein: CASSKVNGTEPHEQYF
CDR3 DNA: TGTGCCAGCAGCAAAGTGAACGGGACAGAGCCCCACGAGCAGTACTTC
V gene: TRBV21-1
clone size: -
D gene: -
J gene: TRBJ2-7

CDR3 protein: CASSQSTGGSGYTF
CDR3 DNA: TGTGCCAGCAGCCAGTCCACAGGGGGAAGTGGCTACACCTTC
V gene: TRBV3-1
clone size: -
D gene: TRBD1
J gene: TRBJ1-2

CDR3 protein: CASSLADRASEKLFF
CDR3 DNA: TGCGCCAGCAGCTTGGCGGACAGAGCTTCTGAAAAACTGTTTTTT
V gene: TRBV5-1
clone size: few
D gene: -
J gene: TRBJ1-4

CDR3 protein: CASSQETRDFTDTQYF
CDR3 DNA: TGTGCCAGCAGCCAAGAGACAAGAGACTTCACAGATACGCAGTATTTT
V gene: TRBV3-1
clone size: few
D gene: -
J gene: TRBJ2-3

CDR3 protein: CASSPLAGGPETQYF
CDR3 DNA: TGTGCCAGCAGTCCCCTAGCGGGAGGGCCGGAGACCCAGTACTTC
V gene: TRBV12-3/TRBV12-4
clone size: few
D gene: TRBD2
J gene: TRBJ2-5

CDR3 protein: CASSTGTSAYFEQYF
CDR3 DNA: TGCGCCAGCAGCACCGGGACTAGCGCTTATTTCGAGCAGTACTTC
V gene: TRBV5-1
clone size: few
D gene: TRBD2
J gene: TRBJ2-7

CDR3 protein: CASSKTSEDTGELFF
CDR3 DNA: TGTGCCAGCAGTAAGACTAGCGAGGACACCGGGGAGCTGTTTTTT
V gene: TRBV7-3
clone size: few
D gene: TRBD2
J gene: TRBJ2-2

CDR3 protein: CASRTTGLYEQYF
CDR3 DNA: TGTGCCAGCAGGACAACGGGCCTCTACGAGCAGTACTTC
V gene: TRBV27
clone size: few
D gene: -
J gene: TRBJ2-7

CDR3 protein: CASSYYRPGRGPYEQYF
CDR3 DNA: TGTGCCAGCAGTTACTATCGACCGGGACGCGGTCCCTACGAGCAGTACTTC
V gene: TRBV6-5
clone size: few
D gene: -
J gene: TRBJ2-7

CDR3 protein: CASSLGLGLTQETQYF
CDR3 DNA: TGCGCCAGCAGCTTGGGTCTAGGGCTAACCCAAGAGACCCAGTACTTC
V gene: TRBV5-1
clone size: -
D gene: -
J gene: TRBJ2-5